Following are 5 T cell receptor beta chains from one sample sequenced in a study of shared clonotypes between healthy human individuals. Repertoires were generated with immunoSEQ multiplex PCR, while TCRdb's copy carries only in-frame clones and drops some. Among 2 million to 3 million clones, over 85% were seen once, and the ten largest hold approximately 0.37%. What was sequenced was naive CD4+ T cells from PBMCs. Sample subset: CD45RA+ positively selected. The receptors originated from a man younger than 35 in good health. Some clones in this sample may be carry-over from other donors' samples.

V is TRBV5-1 and J is TRBJ2-1; 9 bases align to TRBD2. The length of the CDR3 is 15 residues. With 4 bases clipped from V and 10 bases from J, the junction kept 12 bases outside the gene matches. Germline V lookup: CDR1 SGHRS, CDR2 YFSETQ. CDR3 loop: CASSPPIAGVGEQFF. The CDR3 nucleotides read TGCGCCAGCAGCCCCCCGATAGCGGGAGTGGGGGAGCAGTTCTTC. The full variable domain, its missing parts supplied by reference TRBV5-1 and TRBJ2-1, is KAGVTQTPRYLIKTRGQQVTLSCSPISGHRSVSWYQQTPGQGLQFLFEYFSETQRNKGNFPGRFSGRQFSNSRSEMNVSTLELGDSALYLCASSPPIAGVGEQFFGPGTRLTVL.

The gene calls are TRBV5-1 and TRBJ1-4; the match to TRBD1 covers 9 bases. V shed 5 bases, J shed 6 bases, and the junction held 8 bases outside the gene matches. The CDR3 sequence is 15 residues long. From germline, CDR1 is SGHRS and CDR2 YFSETQ. The CDR3 region has the DNA TGCGCCAGCAGTCTCCCGGGACAGGGAGATGAAAAACTGTTTTTT. Translating it yields CASSLPGQGDEKLFF. Full variable domain (outside the CDR3, taken from reference TRBV5-1 and TRBJ1-4): KAGVTQTPRYLIKTRGQQVTLSCSPISGHRSVSWYQQTPGQGLQFLFEYFSETQRNKGNFPGRFSGRQFSNSRSEMNVSTLELGDSALYLCASSLPGQGDEKLFFGSGTQLSVL.

The chain joins TRBV7-2 to TRBJ2-1; the D is unclear. The CDR3 covers 15 residues. Germline V gene data show CDR1 as SGHTA and CDR2 as FQGNSA. Trimming removed 1 base from V and 7 bases from J, with 14 bases in between. The CDR3 sequence is CASSLVRSSGNEQFF. In DNA, the CDR3 is TGTGCCAGCAGCTTAGTTCGGTCCTCTGGGAATGAGCAGTTCTTC. Full variable domain (outside the CDR3, taken from reference TRBV7-2 and TRBJ2-1): GAGVSQSPSNKVTEKGKDVELRCDPISGHTALYWYRQSLGQGLEFLIYFQGNSAPDKSGLPSDRFSAERTGGSVSTLTIQRTQQEDSAVYLCASSLVRSSGNEQFFGPGTRLTVL.

V usage is TRBV2 and J usage is TRBJ2-2; D not certain. The CDR3 sequence is 14 residues long. Germline V gene data show CDR1 as SNHLY and CDR2 as FYNNEI. Trimming took off 4 bases at V and 2 bases at J, with 8 bases between the two ends. The CDR3 sequence is CASSALVNTGELFF. The DNA of the CDR3 is TGTGCCAGCAGTGCCTTAGTAAACACCGGGGAGCTGTTTTTT.

Only a few counts were recorded for this clone. Other DNA sequences in this specimen translate into the identical CDR3. The rearrangement uses TRBV14 and TRBJ1-1; D not resolved. Germline CDR1 SGHDN, CDR2 FVKESK. V lost 0 bases, J lost 2 bases, and 4 bases lay in between. This CDR3 has 13 residues. The CDR3 coding sequence is TGTGCCAGCAGCCAAGATCGTAACACTGAAGCTTTCTTT. The encoded protein is CASSQDRNTEAFF. The complete variable domain, with remaining parts taken from reference TRBV14 and TRBJ1-1, reads EAGVTQFPSHSVIEKGQTVTLRCDPISGHDNLYWYRRVMGKEIKFLLHFVKESKQDESGMPNNRFLAERTGGTYSTLKVQPAELEDSGVYFCASSQDRNTEAFFGQGTRLTVV.